This T cell receptor (beta chain) was found in a study of cytomegalovirus exposure and HLA in healthy donors. Germline CDR1 is SNHLY and CDR2 is FYNNEI. Deletions cut 5 bases from V and 10 bases from J, with 15 bases between. This CDR3 comprises 13 residues. This clone was detected only a few times. The antigen is undetermined. Study-level results: Per a later analysis, roughly 17,000 TCR beta sequences showed association with HLA alleles at 0.05 false discovery rate.

PCR involved 60 Vbeta and 13 Jbeta primers. Original processing methods: A follow-up analysis tallied 65 million to 80 million unique TCR beta chains, roughly 9.9 million shared. Assay used: immunoSEQ multiplex PCR; TCRdb lists only in-frame clones, some missing. D and trimming come from the DNA, and the V and J calls and clone size come from that table. The profile shows roughly 100,000 clones, 50% to 65% of them singletons. The source material was PBMCs. The V call is TRBV2, the J call TRBJ2-1, with TRBD2 as a possible D gene (5 bases). This TCR derives from a man younger than 45 in good health and CMV-seropositive. Here the CDR3 reads CASSPTRSSEQFF. CDR3 in DNA: TGTGCCAGCAGTCCTACTAGGAGCAGCGAGCAGTTCTTC.